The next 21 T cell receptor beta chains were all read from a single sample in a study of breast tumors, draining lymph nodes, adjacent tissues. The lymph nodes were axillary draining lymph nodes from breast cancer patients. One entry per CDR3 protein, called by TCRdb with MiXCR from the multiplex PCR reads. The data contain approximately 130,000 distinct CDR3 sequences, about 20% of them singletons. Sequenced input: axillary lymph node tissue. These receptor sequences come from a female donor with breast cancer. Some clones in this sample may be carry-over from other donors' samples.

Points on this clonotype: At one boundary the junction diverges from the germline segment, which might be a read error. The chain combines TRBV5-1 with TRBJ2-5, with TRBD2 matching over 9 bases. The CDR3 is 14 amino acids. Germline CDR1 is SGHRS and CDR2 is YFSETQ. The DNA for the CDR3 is TGCGCCGGCAGCCTTGGACTAGCGCAAGAGACCCAGTACTTC. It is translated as CAGSLGLAQETQYF.

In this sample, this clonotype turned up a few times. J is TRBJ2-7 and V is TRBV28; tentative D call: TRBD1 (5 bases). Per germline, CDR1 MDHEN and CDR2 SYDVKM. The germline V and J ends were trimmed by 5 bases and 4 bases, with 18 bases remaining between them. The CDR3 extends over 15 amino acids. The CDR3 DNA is TGTGCCAGCAGTCGCCCCAGGGCCTTGAGGTACGAGCAGTACTTC. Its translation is CASSRPRALRYEQYF.

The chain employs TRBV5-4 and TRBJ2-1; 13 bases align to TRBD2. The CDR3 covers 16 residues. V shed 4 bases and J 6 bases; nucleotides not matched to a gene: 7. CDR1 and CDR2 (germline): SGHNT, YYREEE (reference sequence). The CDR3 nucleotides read TGTGCCAGCAGCCGTGGACTAGCGGGAGTTAGCAATGAGCAGTTCTTC. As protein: CASSRGLAGVSNEQFF.

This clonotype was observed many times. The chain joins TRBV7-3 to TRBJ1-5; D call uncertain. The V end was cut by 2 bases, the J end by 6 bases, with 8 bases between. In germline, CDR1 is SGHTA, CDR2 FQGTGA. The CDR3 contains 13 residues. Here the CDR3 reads CASSLGPSQPQHF. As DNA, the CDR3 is TGTGCCAGCAGCTTAGGGCCCAGTCAGCCCCAGCATTTT.

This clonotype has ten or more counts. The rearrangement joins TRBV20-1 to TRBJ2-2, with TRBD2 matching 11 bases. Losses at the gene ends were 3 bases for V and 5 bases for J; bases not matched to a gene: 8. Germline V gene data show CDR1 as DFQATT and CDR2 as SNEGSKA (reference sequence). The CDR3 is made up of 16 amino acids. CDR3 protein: CSARMTSGMGTGELFF. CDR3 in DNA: TGCAGTGCTAGGATGACTAGCGGGATGGGGACCGGGGAGCTGTTTTTT.

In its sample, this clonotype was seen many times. As DNA, the CDR3 is TGTGCCAGCAGTTTGGGACTAGAGCAGTTCTTC. This encodes CASSLGLEQFF. The chain has TRBV6-5 and TRBJ2-1; 7 bases line up with TRBD2. Per germline, CDR1 MNHEY and CDR2 SVGAGI. After removal of 4 bases from V and 10 bases from J, the junction contained 1 base not matched to a gene. This CDR3 has 11 amino acids.

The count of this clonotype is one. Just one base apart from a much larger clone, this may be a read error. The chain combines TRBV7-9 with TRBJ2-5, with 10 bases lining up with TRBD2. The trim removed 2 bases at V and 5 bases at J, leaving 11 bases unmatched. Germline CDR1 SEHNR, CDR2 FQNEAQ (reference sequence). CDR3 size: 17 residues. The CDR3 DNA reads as TGTGCCAGCAGCTTAACGCTAAGCGGGAGGGCCGGCGAGACCCAGTACTTC. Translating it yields CASSLTLSGRAGETQYF. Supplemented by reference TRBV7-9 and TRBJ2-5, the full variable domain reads DTGVSQNPRHKITKRGQNVTFRCDPISEHNRLYWYRQTLGQGPEFLTYFQNEAQLEKSRLLSDRFSAERPKGSFSTLEIQRTEQGDSAMYLCASSLTLSGRAGETQYFGPGTRLLVL.

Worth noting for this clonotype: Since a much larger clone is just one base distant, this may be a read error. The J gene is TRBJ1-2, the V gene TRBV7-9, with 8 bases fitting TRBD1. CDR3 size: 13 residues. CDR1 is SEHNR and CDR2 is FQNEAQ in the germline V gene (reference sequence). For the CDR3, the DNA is TGTGCCAGCAGCTCGACAGGGGAGAGAGGCTACGCCTTC. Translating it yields CASSSTGERGYAF.

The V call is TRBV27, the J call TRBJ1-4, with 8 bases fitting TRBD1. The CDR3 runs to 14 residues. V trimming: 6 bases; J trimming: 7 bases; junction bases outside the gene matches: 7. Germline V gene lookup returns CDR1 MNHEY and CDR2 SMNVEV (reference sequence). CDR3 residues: CASSLRGQSEKLFF. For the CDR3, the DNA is TGTGCCAGCAGCCTCAGGGGGCAGAGTGAAAAACTGTTTTTT.

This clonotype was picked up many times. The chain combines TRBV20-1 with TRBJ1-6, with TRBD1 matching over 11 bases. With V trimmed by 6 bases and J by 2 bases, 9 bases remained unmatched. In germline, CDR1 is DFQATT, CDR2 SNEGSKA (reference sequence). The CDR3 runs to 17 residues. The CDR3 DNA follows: TGCAGTGCGACCGGGACAGGGGGTTCCACCTATAATTCACCCCTCCACTTT. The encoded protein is CSATGTGGSTYNSPLHF.

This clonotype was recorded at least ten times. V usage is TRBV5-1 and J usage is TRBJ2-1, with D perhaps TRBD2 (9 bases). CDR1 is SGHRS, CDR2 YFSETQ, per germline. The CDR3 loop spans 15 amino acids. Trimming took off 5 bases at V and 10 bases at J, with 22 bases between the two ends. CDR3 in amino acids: CASSRGLARTGEQFF. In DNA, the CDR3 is TGCGCCAGCAGTCGCGGACTAGCGAGGACAGGGGAGCAGTTCTTC.

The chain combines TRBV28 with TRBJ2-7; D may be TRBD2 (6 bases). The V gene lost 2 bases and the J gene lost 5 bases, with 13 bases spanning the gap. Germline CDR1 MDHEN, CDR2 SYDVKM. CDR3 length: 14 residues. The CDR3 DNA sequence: TGTGCCAGCAGTTTACCCGGGAGTCGGAACGAGCAGTACTTC. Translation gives CASSLPGSRNEQYF.

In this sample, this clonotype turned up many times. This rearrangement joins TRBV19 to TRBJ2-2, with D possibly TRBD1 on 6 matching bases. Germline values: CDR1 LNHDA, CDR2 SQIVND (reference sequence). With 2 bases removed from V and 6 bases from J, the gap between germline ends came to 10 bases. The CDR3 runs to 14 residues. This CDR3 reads CASSITGSAGELFF. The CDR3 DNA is TGTGCCAGTAGTATAACAGGGTCCGCCGGGGAGCTGTTTTTT. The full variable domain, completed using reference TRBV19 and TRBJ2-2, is DGGITQSPKYLFRKEGQNVTLSCEQNLNHDAMYWYRQDPGQGLRLIYYSQIVNDFQKGDIAEGYSVSREKKESFPLTVTSAQKNPTAFYLCASSITGSAGELFFGEGSRLTVL.

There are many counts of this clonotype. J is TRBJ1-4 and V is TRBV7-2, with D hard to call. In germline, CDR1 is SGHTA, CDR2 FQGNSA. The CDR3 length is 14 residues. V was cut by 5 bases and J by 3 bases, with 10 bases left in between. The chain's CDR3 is CASSPLDSNEKLFF. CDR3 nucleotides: TGTGCCAGCAGCCCCTTGGATTCTAATGAAAAACTGTTTTTT.

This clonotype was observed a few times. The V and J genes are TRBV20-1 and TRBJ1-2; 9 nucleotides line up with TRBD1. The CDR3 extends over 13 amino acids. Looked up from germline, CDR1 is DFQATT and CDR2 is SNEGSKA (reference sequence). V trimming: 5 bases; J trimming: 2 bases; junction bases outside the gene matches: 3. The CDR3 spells CSAGGTGNYGYTF. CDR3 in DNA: TGCAGTGCTGGCGGGACAGGGAACTATGGCTACACCTTC.

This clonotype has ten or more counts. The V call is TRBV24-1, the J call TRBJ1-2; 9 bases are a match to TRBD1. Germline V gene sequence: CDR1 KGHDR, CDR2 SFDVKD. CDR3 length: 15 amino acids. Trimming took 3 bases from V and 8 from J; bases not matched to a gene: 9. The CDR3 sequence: CATSDPSGTGKGYTF. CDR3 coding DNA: TGTGCCACCAGTGATCCTTCCGGGACAGGGAAAGGCTACACCTTC.

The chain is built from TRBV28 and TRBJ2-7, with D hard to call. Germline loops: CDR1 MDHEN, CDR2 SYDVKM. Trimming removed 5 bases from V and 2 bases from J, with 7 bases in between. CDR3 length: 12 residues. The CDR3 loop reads CASSKVAYEQYF. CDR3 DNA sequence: TGTGCCAGCAGTAAAGTTGCCTACGAGCAGTACTTC.

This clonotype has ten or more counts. The CDR3 coding sequence is TGTGCCAGCAGTCCTAGACAGGATTTCAATCAGCCCCAGCATTTT. Translated: CASSPRQDFNQPQHF. The V and J genes are TRBV12-3 or TRBV12-4 and TRBJ1-5; the D gene is possibly TRBD1 (6 bases). The CDR3 runs to 15 residues. V shed 5 bases and J shed 3 bases, with 14 bases lying between them.

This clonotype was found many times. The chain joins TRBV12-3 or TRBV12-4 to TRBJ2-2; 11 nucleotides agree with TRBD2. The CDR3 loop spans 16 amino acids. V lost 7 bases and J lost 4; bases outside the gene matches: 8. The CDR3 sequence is CASTNVLAGATGELFF. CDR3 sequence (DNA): TGTGCCAGCACCAATGTACTAGCGGGAGCCACCGGGGAGCTGTTTTTT.

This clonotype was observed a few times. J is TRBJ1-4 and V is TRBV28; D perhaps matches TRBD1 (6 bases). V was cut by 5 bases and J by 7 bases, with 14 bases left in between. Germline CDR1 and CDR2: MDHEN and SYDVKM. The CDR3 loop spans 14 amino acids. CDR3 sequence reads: CASSRRGGSEKLFF. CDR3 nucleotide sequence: TGTGCCAGCAGTCGCCGGGGGGGCAGTGAAAAACTGTTTTTT.

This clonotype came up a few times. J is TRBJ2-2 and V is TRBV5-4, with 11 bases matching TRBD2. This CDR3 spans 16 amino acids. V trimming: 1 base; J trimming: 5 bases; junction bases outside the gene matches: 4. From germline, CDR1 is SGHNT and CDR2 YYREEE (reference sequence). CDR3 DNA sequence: TGTGCCAGCAGCTTGATTCTAGCGGGAGGAACCGGGGAGCTGTTTTTT. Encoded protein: CASSLILAGGTGELFF.